This entry features one TCR beta chain sequence. Between the trimmed V and J ends, which lost 4 bases and 8 bases, there was a span of 14 bases. CDR3 length: 13 amino acids. Germline lookup yields CDR1 SNHLY and CDR2 FYNNEI. The data originate from a study of blood T cell repertoires in COVID-19. Repertoires were generated with immunoSEQ multiplex PCR, while TCRdb's copy carries only in-frame clones and drops some. The repertoire has about 400,000 clones, approximately 88% of them found once; the top ten carry more than 1%. The gene calls are TRBV2 and TRBJ1-2; TRBD1 might be the D (5 bases). Sequencing was carried out using peripheral blood. The TCR sequence derives from a man aged 35 to 55 with acute or convalescent COVID-19. The CDR3 here is CASSADGAEGYTF. The DNA for the CDR3 is TGTGCCAGCAGTGCAGATGGGGCGGAGGGCTACACCTTC.